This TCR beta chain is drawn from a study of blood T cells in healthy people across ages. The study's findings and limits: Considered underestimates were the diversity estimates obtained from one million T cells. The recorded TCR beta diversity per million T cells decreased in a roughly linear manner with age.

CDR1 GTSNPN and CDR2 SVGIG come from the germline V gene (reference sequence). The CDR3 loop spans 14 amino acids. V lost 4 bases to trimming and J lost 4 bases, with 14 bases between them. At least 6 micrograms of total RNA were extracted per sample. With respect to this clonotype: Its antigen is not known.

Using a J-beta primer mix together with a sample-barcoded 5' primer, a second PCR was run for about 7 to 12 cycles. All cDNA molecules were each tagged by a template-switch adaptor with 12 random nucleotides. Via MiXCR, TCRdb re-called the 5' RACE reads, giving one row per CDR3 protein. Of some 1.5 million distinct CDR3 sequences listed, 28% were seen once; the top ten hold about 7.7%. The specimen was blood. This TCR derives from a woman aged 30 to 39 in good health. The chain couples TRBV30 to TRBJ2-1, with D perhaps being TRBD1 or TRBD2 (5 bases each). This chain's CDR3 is CAWNRRGLYNEQFF. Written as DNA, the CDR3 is TGTGCCTGGAATCGACGGGGCCTGTACAATGAGCAGTTCTTC.